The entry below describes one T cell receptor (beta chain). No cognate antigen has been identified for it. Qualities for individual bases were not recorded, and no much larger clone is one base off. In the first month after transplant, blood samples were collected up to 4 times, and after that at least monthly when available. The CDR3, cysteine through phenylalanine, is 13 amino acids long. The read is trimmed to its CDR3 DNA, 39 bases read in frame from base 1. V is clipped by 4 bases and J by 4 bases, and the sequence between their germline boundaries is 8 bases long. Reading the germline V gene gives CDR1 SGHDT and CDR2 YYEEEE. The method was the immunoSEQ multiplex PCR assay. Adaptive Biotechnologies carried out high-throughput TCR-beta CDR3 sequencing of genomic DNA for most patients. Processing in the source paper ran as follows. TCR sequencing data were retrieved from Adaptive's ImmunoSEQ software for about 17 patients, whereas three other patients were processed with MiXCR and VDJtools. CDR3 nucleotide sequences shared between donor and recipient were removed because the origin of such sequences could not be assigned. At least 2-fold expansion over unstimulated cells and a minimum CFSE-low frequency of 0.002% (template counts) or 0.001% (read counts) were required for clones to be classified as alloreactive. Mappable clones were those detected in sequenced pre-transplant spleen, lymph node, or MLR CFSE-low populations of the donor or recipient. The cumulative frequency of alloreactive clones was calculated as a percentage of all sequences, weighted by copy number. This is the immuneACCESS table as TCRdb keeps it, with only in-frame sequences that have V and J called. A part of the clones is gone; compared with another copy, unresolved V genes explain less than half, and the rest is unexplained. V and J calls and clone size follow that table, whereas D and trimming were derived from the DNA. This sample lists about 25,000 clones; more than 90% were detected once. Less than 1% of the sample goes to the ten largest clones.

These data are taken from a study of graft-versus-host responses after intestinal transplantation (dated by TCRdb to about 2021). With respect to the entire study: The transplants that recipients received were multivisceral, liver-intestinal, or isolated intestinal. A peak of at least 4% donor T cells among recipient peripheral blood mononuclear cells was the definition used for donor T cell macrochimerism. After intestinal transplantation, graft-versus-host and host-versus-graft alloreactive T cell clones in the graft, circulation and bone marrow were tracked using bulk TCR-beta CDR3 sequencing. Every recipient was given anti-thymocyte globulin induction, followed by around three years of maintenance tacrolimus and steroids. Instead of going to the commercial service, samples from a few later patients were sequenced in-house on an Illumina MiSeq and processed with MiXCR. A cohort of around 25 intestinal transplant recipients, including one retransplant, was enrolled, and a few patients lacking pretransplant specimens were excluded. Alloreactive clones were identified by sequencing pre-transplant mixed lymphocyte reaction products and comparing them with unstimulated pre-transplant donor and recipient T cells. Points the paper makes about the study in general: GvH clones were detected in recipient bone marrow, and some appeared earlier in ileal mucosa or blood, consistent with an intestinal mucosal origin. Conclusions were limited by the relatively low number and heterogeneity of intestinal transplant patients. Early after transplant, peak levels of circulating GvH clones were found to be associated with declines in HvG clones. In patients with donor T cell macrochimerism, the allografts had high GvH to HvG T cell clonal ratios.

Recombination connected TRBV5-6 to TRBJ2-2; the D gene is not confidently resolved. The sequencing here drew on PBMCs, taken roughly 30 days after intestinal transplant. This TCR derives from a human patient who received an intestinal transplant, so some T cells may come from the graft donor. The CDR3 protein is CASSPLRTGELFF. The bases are TGTGCCAGCAGCCCCCTGCGCACCGGGGAGCTGTTTTTT.